The 16 T cell receptor beta chains listed next were all sequenced from one sample in a study of T cell repertoires in cytomegalovirus infection. In TCRdb, the reads were re-called with MiXCR into one record per CDR3 protein. The sample includes under 200,000 distinct CDR3 sequences, approximately 21% seen only once; the top ten take roughly 25%. Antigen specificity for these receptors is unknown. The material sequenced was CD8+ T cells from cultured PBMCs, taken from culture after CMV antigen stimulation. The receptors were sampled from a human donor in good health (CMV status not recorded). Some clones in this sample may be carry-over from other donors' samples.

The CDR3 reads CASSVGQGRSGNTIYF. CDR3 sequence (DNA): TGTGCCAGCAGTGTGGGACAGGGCCGCTCTGGAAACACCATATATTTT. The chain has TRBV5-6 and TRBJ1-3; 9 bases agree with TRBD1. The CDR3 is 16 residues long. The V gene's germline CDR1 is SGHDT and CDR2 YYEEEE. The trim removed 5 bases at V and 0 bases at J, leaving 6 bases unmatched.

There are a few counts of this clonotype. The chain uses TRBV5-6 and TRBJ2-1; TRBD2 aligns across 8 bases. The trim removed 6 bases at V and 4 bases at J, leaving 6 bases unmatched. CDR3 size: 14 residues. Looked up from germline, CDR1 is SGHDT and CDR2 is YYEEEE. CDR3 sequence reads: CASTSASGYNEQFF. Written as DNA, the CDR3 is TGTGCCAGCACCTCGGCTAGCGGGTACAATGAGCAGTTCTTC.

The V and J genes are TRBV15 and TRBJ1-1; TRBD1 is a possible D gene (6 bases). The CDR3 runs to 14 residues. The germline V and J ends were trimmed by 3 bases and 11 bases, with 19 bases remaining between them. CDR1 and CDR2 from the germline V gene are LNHNV and YYDKDF (reference sequence). The chain's CDR3 is CATSSRVGGVEAFF. The CDR3 bases are TGTGCCACCAGCAGTCGTGTGGGGGGCGTAGAGGCTTTCTTT.

This clonotype has only a few counts. The rearrangement links TRBV12-5 to TRBJ2-7; the D gene is possibly TRBD1 (5 bases). Trimming pared 5 bases from V and 0 bases from J, leaving 11 bases between. The CDR3 spans 14 residues. Per the germline V gene, CDR1 is LGHNT and CDR2 is FRNRAP. CDR3 in DNA: TGTGCTAGTGGTAAGACAGTCCTCTCCTACGAGCAGTACTTC. Protein product: CASGKTVLSYEQYF.

The rearrangement joins TRBV7-8 to TRBJ2-7, with a weak D call TRBD1 (6 bases). V was trimmed by 1 base and J by 3 bases, leaving 13 bases between them. Germline CDR1 SGHVS, CDR2 FQNEAQ. The CDR3 has 15 amino acids. Here the CDR3 DNA reads TGTGCCAGCAGCTTAGGGACAGAGAAAGGCTACGAGCAGTACTTC. The encoded protein is CASSLGTEKGYEQYF.

In this sample, this clonotype turned up a few times. The chain uses TRBV6-2 or TRBV6-3 and TRBJ1-2, with 8 bases lining up with TRBD1. Trimming at V came to 7 bases and at J to 1 base, leaving 14 bases not matched to a gene. CDR1 MNHEY and CDR2 SVGEGT come from the germline V gene. CDR3 size: 17 residues. The CDR3 nucleotides read TGTGCCAGCAATACCCTATCCGGACAGGGCGGTAACTATGGCTACACCTTC. Translating it yields CASNTLSGQGGNYGYTF.

The chain uses TRBV6-5 and TRBJ1-4; D possibly corresponds to TRBD1 (6 bases). The V gene's germline CDR1 is MNHEY and CDR2 SVGAGI. V was pared by 7 bases and J by 6 bases, with 21 bases between. This CDR3 is 16 amino acids long. The CDR3 sequence is CASIFLVGGGDEKLFF. CDR3 DNA: TGTGCCAGCATTTTCTTGGTCGGGGGCGGTGATGAAAAACTGTTTTTT.

This clonotype was counted a few times. A junction boundary mismatches the germline segment, possibly from a read error. The rearrangement joins TRBV7-2 to TRBJ2-1, with TRBD2 matching over 10 bases. The CDR3 length is 15 residues. CDR1 SGHTA and CDR2 FQGNSA come from the germline V gene. This CDR3 is CASSVAGGPFNEQFF. In DNA, the CDR3 is TGTGCCAGCAGCGTAGCGGGGGGTCCCTTTAATGAGCAGTTCTTC.

This clonotype was recorded only once. The V gene is TRBV6-2 or TRBV6-3, the J gene TRBJ1-5, with D perhaps matching TRBD1 (5 bases). CDR1 and CDR2 (germline): MNHEY, SVGEGT. V lost 0 bases and J 5 bases, leaving 8 bases between the germline ends. This CDR3 is 14 amino acids long. The CDR3 region is CASSYSAGHQPQHF. The DNA of the CDR3 is TGTGCCAGCAGTTACTCTGCAGGGCATCAGCCCCAGCATTTT.

CDR3 DNA sequence: TGCGCCAGCAGCCAATTGGCGACAGCCTCCTACGAGCAGTACTTC. This gives the protein CASSQLATASYEQYF. The chain links TRBV4-3 to TRBJ2-7; weak D call: TRBD1 (5 bases). The length of the CDR3 is 15 residues. The V and J ends lost 2 bases and 0 bases respectively, with 11 bases between them. CDR1 and CDR2 from the germline V gene are LGHNA and YSLEER.

The chain recombines TRBV7-9 with TRBJ1-1; no reliable D call. The CDR3 spans 12 residues. The V and J ends lost 5 bases and 6 bases respectively, with 10 bases between them. Per germline, CDR1 SEHNR and CDR2 FQNEAQ (reference sequence). The CDR3 reads CASSPIRAEAFF. CDR3 sequence (DNA): TGTGCCAGCAGCCCCATACGGGCTGAAGCTTTCTTT.

This clonotype showed up just a few times. The chain links TRBV20-1 to TRBJ1-2, with no clear D. With 3 bases removed from V and 0 bases from J, the gap between germline ends came to 11 bases. From germline, CDR1 is DFQATT and CDR2 SNEGSKA (reference sequence). The CDR3 is 14 amino acids. CDR3 amino acids: CSARGSLANYGYTF. DNA of the CDR3: TGCAGTGCTAGGGGCAGCCTAGCTAACTATGGCTACACCTTC.

This clonotype was seen more than once but under ten times. J is TRBJ2-7 and V is TRBV7-9; no clear D. The CDR3 extends over 13 amino acids. Germline lookup yields CDR1 SEHNR and CDR2 FQNEAQ (reference sequence). V was clipped by 4 bases and J by 2 bases, with 9 bases between them. The CDR3 reads CASSSPRTYEQYF. The CDR3 bases are TGTGCCAGCAGCTCCCCAAGGACCTACGAGCAGTACTTC.

In this sample, this clonotype turned up a few times. V gene TRBV7-2 combines with J gene TRBJ2-7; 8 bases align to TRBD2. The CDR3 sequence is 16 residues long. Unmatched junction bases numbered 8, after V lost 2 bases and J lost 2 bases. Germline-derived CDR1 and CDR2 are SGHTA and FQGNSA. CDR3 protein: CASSLMRGERPYEQYF. CDR3 sequence (DNA): TGTGCCAGCAGCTTAATGCGGGGGGAAAGACCCTACGAGCAGTACTTC.

CDR3 sequence: CASSSNRDRGRETQYF. Here the CDR3 DNA reads TGTGCCAGCAGCTCCAACCGGGACAGGGGACGGGAGACCCAGTACTTC. V usage is TRBV7-2 and J usage is TRBJ2-5, with 10 bases aligning to TRBD1. The CDR3 extends over 16 amino acids. CDR1 and CDR2 from the germline V gene are SGHTA and FQGNSA. V dropped 4 bases and J dropped 5; count of bases not matched to a gene: 10.

The V call is TRBV12-3 or TRBV12-4, the J call TRBJ2-3; TRBD2 matches at 7 bases. Losses at the gene ends were 1 base for V and 0 bases for J; bases not matched to a gene: 4. The CDR3 sequence is 16 residues long. In DNA form, the CDR3 reads TGTGCCAGCAGTTTAGACCTAGCGGCTAGCACAGATACGCAGTATTTT. Translating gives CASSLDLAASTDTQYF.